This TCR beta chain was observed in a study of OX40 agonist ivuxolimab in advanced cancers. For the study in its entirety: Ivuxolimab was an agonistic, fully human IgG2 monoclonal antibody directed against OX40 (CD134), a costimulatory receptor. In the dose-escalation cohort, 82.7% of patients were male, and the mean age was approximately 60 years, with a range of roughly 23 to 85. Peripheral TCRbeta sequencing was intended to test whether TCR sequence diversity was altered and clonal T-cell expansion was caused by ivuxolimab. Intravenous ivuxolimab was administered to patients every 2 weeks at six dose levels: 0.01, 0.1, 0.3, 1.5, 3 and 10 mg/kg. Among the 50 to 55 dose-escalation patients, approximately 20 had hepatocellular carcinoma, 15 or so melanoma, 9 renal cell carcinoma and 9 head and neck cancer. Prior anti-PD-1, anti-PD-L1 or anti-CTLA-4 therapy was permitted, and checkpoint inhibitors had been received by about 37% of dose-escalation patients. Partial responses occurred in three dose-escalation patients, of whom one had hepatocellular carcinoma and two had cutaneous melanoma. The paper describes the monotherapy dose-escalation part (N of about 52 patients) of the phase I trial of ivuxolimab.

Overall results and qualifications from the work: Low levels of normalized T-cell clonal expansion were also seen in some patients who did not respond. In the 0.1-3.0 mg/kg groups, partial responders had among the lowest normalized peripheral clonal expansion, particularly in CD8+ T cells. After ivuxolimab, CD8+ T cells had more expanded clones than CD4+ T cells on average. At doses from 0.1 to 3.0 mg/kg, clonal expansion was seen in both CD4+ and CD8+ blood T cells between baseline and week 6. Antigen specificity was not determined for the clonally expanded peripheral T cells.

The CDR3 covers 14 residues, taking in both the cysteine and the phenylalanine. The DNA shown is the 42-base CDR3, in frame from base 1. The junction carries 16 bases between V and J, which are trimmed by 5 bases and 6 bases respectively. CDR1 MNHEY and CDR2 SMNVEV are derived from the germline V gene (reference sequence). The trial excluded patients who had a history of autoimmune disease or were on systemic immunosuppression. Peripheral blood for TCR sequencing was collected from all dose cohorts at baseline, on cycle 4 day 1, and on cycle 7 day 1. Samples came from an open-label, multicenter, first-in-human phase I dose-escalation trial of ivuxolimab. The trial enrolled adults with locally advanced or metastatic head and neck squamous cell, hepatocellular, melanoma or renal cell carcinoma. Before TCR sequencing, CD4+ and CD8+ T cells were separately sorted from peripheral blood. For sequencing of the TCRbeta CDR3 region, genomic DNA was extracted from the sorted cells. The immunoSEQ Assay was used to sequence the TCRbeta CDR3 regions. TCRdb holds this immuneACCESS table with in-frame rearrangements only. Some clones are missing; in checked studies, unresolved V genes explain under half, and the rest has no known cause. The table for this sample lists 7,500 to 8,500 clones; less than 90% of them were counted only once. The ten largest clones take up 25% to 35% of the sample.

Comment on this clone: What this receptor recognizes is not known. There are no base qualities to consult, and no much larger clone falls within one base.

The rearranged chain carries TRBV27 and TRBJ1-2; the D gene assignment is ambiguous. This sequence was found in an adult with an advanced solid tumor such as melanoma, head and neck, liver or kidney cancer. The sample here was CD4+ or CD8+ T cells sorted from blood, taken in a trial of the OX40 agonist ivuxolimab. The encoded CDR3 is CASSPVGGYDGYTF. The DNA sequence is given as TGTGCCAGCAGTCCCGTCGGCGGGTACGATGGCTACACCTTC.